Many counts were recorded for the clone carrying this T cell receptor beta chain. In germline, CDR1 is DFQATT, CDR2 SNEGSKA (reference sequence). This CDR3 is 12 amino acids long. V gave up 3 bases and J gave up 8 bases, with 11 bases separating them. The data belong to a study of regulatory T cells in long-lasting Graves disease. Sequencing libraries for TCR beta were prepared with iRepertoire HTBI primers and Arm-PCR of CDR3 regions. In the original analysis: Identified segments across samples numbered roughly 60 TRBV and approximately 14 TRBJ. In TCRdb, the multiplex PCR reads were re-called with MiXCR into one record per CDR3 protein. TCRdb's processing, not the authors' own work, is the source of the V and J calls. The sample contains about 540,000 distinct CDR3 sequences, less than 15% of which appear only once. As to time point: newly diagnosed GD, antithyroid drugs for less than 3 months. Extracted RNA from PBMCs served as the source of the TCR library. Patients hailed from an endocrinology department in Xi'an, China.

These data were also reused for a study on T cells in Graves' hyperthyroidism and ophthalmopathy. That investigation notes: Ophthalmopathy got predicted by the model a median approximately six months before its onset.

The J gene is TRBJ1-5, the V gene TRBV20-1; TRBD1 might be the D (5 bases). The sample here was peripheral blood mononuclear cells (PBMCs), taken at new diagnosis, from a patient treated with antithyroid drugs. This sequence was found in a man between 25 and 39 years old with Graves disease. The CDR3 coding sequence is TGCAGTGCTAGTGAGGGGTTCGAGCCCCAGCATTTT. Its protein product is CSASEGFEPQHF.